This entry lists 18 T cell receptor beta chains sequenced from one sample in a study of response to subunit inactivated influenza vaccine. One entry per CDR3 protein results from TCRdb running MiXCR on the RT-PCR reads. The sample shows around 470,000 distinct CDR3 sequences, approximately 6.9% of them seen only once. The material sequenced was PBMCs from blood, taken less than 25 months after vaccination. These receptors all stem from a man between 45 and 75 years old who received an inactivated influenza vaccine.

The chain combines TRBV7-9 with TRBJ2-7, with D maybe TRBD1 (5 bases). The V gene's germline CDR1 is SEHNR and CDR2 FQNEAQ (reference sequence). V was cut by 5 bases and J by 4 bases, with 12 bases left in between. There are 13 residues in the CDR3. The CDR3: CASSDQGQYEQYF. DNA of the CDR3: TGTGCCAGCAGCGACCAGGGTCAGTACGAGCAGTACTTC.

This CDR3 reads CSAGGTGPYEQYF. CDR3 bases: TGCAGTGCTGGGGGCACAGGTCCCTACGAGCAGTACTTC. The V call is TRBV20-1, the J call TRBJ2-7; D is possibly TRBD1 (6 bases). The CDR3 totals 13 residues. Germline V gene sequence: CDR1 DFQATT, CDR2 SNEGSKA (reference sequence). V was cut by 5 bases and J by 2 bases, with 13 bases left in between.

This clonotype appeared many times. The chain recombines TRBV28 with TRBJ2-5, with D possibly being TRBD1 (5 bases). The CDR3 is made up of 13 amino acids. Germline-derived CDR1 and CDR2 are MDHEN and SYDVKM. V was trimmed by 8 bases and J by 5 bases, leaving 15 bases between them. This chain's CDR3 is CASSEGARETQYF. The DNA for the CDR3 is TGTGCCAGCTCAGAAGGGGCCCGGGAGACCCAGTACTTC.

The V gene is TRBV20-1, the J gene TRBJ2-7; D not resolved. The CDR3 sequence is 13 residues long. Between the trimmed V and J ends, which lost 1 base and 5 bases, there was a span of 12 bases. Per the germline V gene, CDR1 is DFQATT and CDR2 is SNEGSKA (reference sequence). CDR3 in amino acids: CSARGTLVHEQYF. The CDR3 nucleotides read TGCAGTGCTAGAGGTACCCTCGTTCACGAGCAGTACTTC.

Concerning this clonotype itself: Possible read error: a much larger clone is one base away. The rearrangement uses TRBV29-1 and TRBJ2-5; D gene ambiguous. The CDR3 contains 14 residues. Germline loops: CDR1 SQVTM, CDR2 ANQGSEA. For the CDR3, the DNA is TGCAGCATCCATCAGCAGAATCTACAAGATACCCAGTACTTC. Its translation is CSIHQQNLQDTQYF.

V is TRBV30 and J is TRBJ2-2, with D tentatively TRBD2 (5 bases). Germline CDR1 is GTSNPN and CDR2 is SVGIG (reference sequence). V lost 3 bases and J 3 bases, leaving 11 bases between the germline ends. This CDR3 is 14 amino acids long. The CDR3 spells CAWRGRVYTGELFF. The CDR3 DNA reads TGTGCCTGGAGGGGGAGAGTATACACCGGGGAGCTGTTTTTT.

The rearrangement joins TRBV29-1 to TRBJ2-3; D may correspond to TRBD1 or TRBD2 (5 bases each). The ends were cut back, 7 bases at V and 3 bases at J, with 14 bases in the middle. Germline loops: CDR1 SQVTM, CDR2 ANQGSEA. The CDR3 extends over 13 amino acids. The DNA of the CDR3 is TGCAGCGCCCGGGGCAGAATTACAGATACGCAGTATTTT. It is translated as CSARGRITDTQYF.

On this clonotype itself: An end of the junction does not agree with germline; a read error may underlie this. The rearrangement joins TRBV9 to TRBJ2-2; 12 bases agree with TRBD2. Germline assignment: CDR1 SGDLS and CDR2 YYNGEE. CDR3 length equals 16 residues. The CDR3 DNA reads as TGTGCCAGCAGCCACTCTAGCGGGAGGGGCACCGGCGAGCTGTTTTTT. This sequence encodes CASSHSSGRGTGELFF.

In nucleotides, the CDR3 is TGTGCCAGCAGTTACTCTAGGACTAGCGGGAGCCTGGGCCAAGAGACCCAGTACTTC. It translates to CASSYSRTSGSLGQETQYF. The rearrangement joins TRBV6-5 to TRBJ2-5; TRBD2 matches 13 bases. V trimming: 0 bases; J trimming: 1 base; junction bases outside the gene matches: 8. Germline V gives CDR1 MNHEY, CDR2 SVGAGI. The CDR3 is 19 residues long.

This clonotype was counted at least ten times. The V and J genes are TRBV20-1 and TRBJ2-1, with D possibly matching TRBD1 (7 bases). This CDR3 region has 14 residues. The V gene lost 1 base and the J gene lost 9 bases, with 16 bases spanning the gap. Germline loops: CDR1 DFQATT, CDR2 SNEGSKA (reference sequence). CDR3 in DNA: TGCAGTGCTAGAGTCCGACAGGGTAGCGGTGAGCAGTTCTTC. Protein product: CSARVRQGSGEQFF.

The table lists this clonotype with many counts. This rearrangement joins TRBV5-1 to TRBJ2-7, with 9 bases matching TRBD2. CDR1 SGHRS and CDR2 YFSETQ come from the germline V gene. The CDR3 has 15 residues. After removal of 0 bases from V and 2 bases from J, the junction contained 3 bases not matched to a gene. CDR3 in amino acids: CASSLELAGTYEQYF. The CDR3 DNA reads TGCGCCAGCAGCTTGGAACTAGCGGGCACCTACGAGCAGTACTTC.

This clonotype was seen only a few times. The chain joins TRBV6-2 or TRBV6-3 to TRBJ2-7, with TRBD2 matching 11 bases. Germline values: CDR1 MNHEY, CDR2 SVGEGT. V shed 5 bases and J 2 bases; nucleotides not matched to a gene: 5. The CDR3 is made up of 15 amino acids. CDR3 sequence reads: CASSPSGRSTYEQYF. In DNA, the CDR3 is TGTGCCAGCAGTCCTAGCGGGAGGTCTACCTACGAGCAGTACTTC.

At least ten counts were recorded for this clonotype. This chain joins TRBV10-3 and TRBJ1-1; D not certain. The V and J ends lost 4 bases and 0 bases respectively, with 6 bases between them. The CDR3 extends over 13 amino acids. The germline V gene encodes CDR1 ENHRY and CDR2 SYGVKD. The CDR3: CAISGYLNTEAFF. The DNA of the CDR3 is TGTGCCATCAGTGGGTACTTGAACACTGAAGCTTTCTTT.

The sample holds a few counts of this clonotype. The chain carries TRBV12-3 or TRBV12-4 and TRBJ2-4; D is uncertain. V lost 6 bases and J 9 bases, leaving 15 bases between the germline ends. The CDR3 is 13 residues long. CDR3 residues: CASRLSVPGIQYF. CDR3 nucleotides: TGTGCCAGCAGGTTATCCGTGCCCGGCATTCAGTACTTC.

This clonotype was counted between two and nine times. The J gene is TRBJ2-1, the V gene TRBV5-1, with 7 bases identical to TRBD2. Per the germline V gene, CDR1 is SGHRS and CDR2 is YFSETQ. The CDR3 has 13 amino acids. Trimming cost V 4 bases and J 8 bases; bases outside gene matches: 6. The CDR3 nucleotides are TGCGCCAGCAGCATAGGACTAGACTATGAGCAGTTCTTC. Encoded protein: CASSIGLDYEQFF.

This clonotype was picked up many times. V gene TRBV20-1 combines with J gene TRBJ2-3; D not certain. Trimming stripped 6 bases from V and 1 base from J, with 8 bases between. The germline V gene has CDR1 DFQATT and CDR2 SNEGSKA (reference sequence). This CDR3 spans 12 amino acids. The CDR3 spells CSAEEGTDTQYF. The CDR3 DNA follows: TGCAGTGCCGAAGAAGGCACAGATACGCAGTATTTT.

The table lists this clonotype with a few counts. The rearrangement uses TRBV20-1 and TRBJ2-7, with 8 bases lining up with TRBD2. Germline V gene sequence: CDR1 DFQATT, CDR2 SNEGSKA (reference sequence). The trim removed 0 bases at V and 2 bases at J, leaving 6 bases unmatched. CDR3 length: 15 residues. The CDR3 sequence: CSARDVGTRAYEQYF. The CDR3 DNA reads TGCAGTGCTAGAGATGTTGGGACTAGGGCCTACGAGCAGTACTTC.

Concerning this clonotype itself: Mismatch with germline at one junction end may stem from a read error. The CDR3 sequence is CSVDWGQDTQYF. The CDR3 DNA is TGCAGCGTTGATTGGGGGCAAGATACCCAGTACTTC. The gene calls are TRBV29-1 and TRBJ2-5; tentative D call: TRBD1 (6 bases). Germline CDR1 reads SQVTM; CDR2 reads ANQGSEA. The CDR3 is made up of 12 amino acids.